This T cell receptor (beta chain) was observed in a study of early T cells in non-severe SARS-CoV-2 infection. Study-wide results and caveats: Reliance on VDJdb matching favored anti-spike CD8 responses; private and CD4 specificities were missed.

Trimming stripped 4 bases from V and 8 bases from J, with 14 bases between. The CDR3 loop spans 12 amino acids. The germline CDR1 and CDR2 sequences are DFQATT and SNEGSKA (reference sequence). One entry per CDR3 protein, called by TCRdb with MiXCR from the 5' RACE reads. Of around 50,000 distinct CDR3 sequences in the sample, about an eighth are singletons; the top ten hold 3.5% to 4.5%. Ten or more counts support this clonotype. Its target is unknown. This clonotype was obtained from an adult who was a healthcare worker with PCR-confirmed SARS-CoV-2 infection or an uninfected control (not recorded which). The rearrangement links TRBV20-1 to TRBJ1-2; tentatively, D is TRBD1 (5 bases). Sample: whole blood. CDR3 DNA: TGCAGTGCTACGAGAGGGGCGGAGGGCTACACCTTC. Its protein product is CSATRGAEGYTF.